This T cell receptor beta chain was found in a study of siplizumab effects on memory and regulatory T cells. A word on this clone: Its antigen is unidentified.

General observations from the study: Siplizumab, the agent tested, significantly reduced alloreactive sequences traceable to unstimulated CD4+ memory cells. Only a minority of proliferating CD4+ or CD8+ clones had an assignable naive or memory phenotype, with roughly 75-95% lacking one. Greater diversity than memory cells seemed evident in naive T cells, which also appeared to be major alloresponse contributors. Tracing alloreactive clones into unstimulated subsets worked for only a minor fraction of them.

Profiling relied on immunoSEQ multiplex PCR, and the TCRdb table lists in-frame clones only, not all of them. The sample includes 75,000 to 100,000 clones, 90% to 95% of them seen just once. This TCR was recovered from a human donor in good health. The specimen was non-Treg CD4+ T cells sorted from blood.

The CDR3 is CATSQRRGANTGELFF. DNA of the CDR3: TGTGCCACCAGCCAGAGACGGGGGGCCAACACCGGGGAGCTGTTTTTT. This chain uses TRBV15 with TRBJ2-2, with D tentatively TRBD2 (7 bases). Trimming pared 5 bases from V and 2 bases from J, leaving 15 bases between. CDR3 length: 16 amino acids. Germline loops: CDR1 LNHNV, CDR2 YYDKDF (reference sequence). The complete variable domain, with remaining parts taken from reference TRBV15 and TRBJ2-2, reads DAMVIQNPRYQVTQFGKPVTLSCSQTLNHNVMYWYQQKSSQAPKLLFHYYDKDFNNEADTPDNFQSRRPNTSFCFLDIRSPGLGDTAMYLCATSQRRGANTGELFFGEGSRLTVL.